This T cell receptor beta chain was recorded in a study of identical twins (dated by TCRdb to 2016 to 2018). With respect to the entire study: To test whether fetal clonotypes persist, this study deep-sequenced TCR alpha and beta repertoires from monozygotic twins, from unrelated adults of various ages, and from cord blood. To rule out contamination, replicate twin experiments were performed at different times with different library preparation protocols.

The protocol used for the library was 5' RACE. The sequencing machine was an Illumina HiSeq 2000. Template switching introduced a universal primer binding site; the final cDNA contained a unique molecular identifier, enabling accurate counting of TCR cDNA molecules. Specific primers in the conserved constant-segment region were used to synthesize first-strand cDNA for TCR alpha and beta chains. To control for contamination, every cDNA library was double barcoded, receiving both a SMART-Mk sample barcode and Illumina barcodes. TruSeq adapter sequences and Illumina sample barcodes were added in two successive PCR steps. TCR alpha and beta cDNA libraries were sequenced on the Illumina HiSeq platform with custom primers. On the authors' methods: MiGEC was used to process raw reads and extract unique molecular identifiers, and MiXCR was used to find CDR3 positions. For each individual, recombination models were inferred using an EM algorithm with the repgenHMM and IGoR tools. Shared clonotypes were analyzed with the tcR package in R, and sharing was normalized by the product of cloneset sizes. Out-of-frame nonproductive sequences were analyzed to study raw recombination free of thymic and clonal selection effects. TCRdb passed the public sequencing reads through fastp at Q25 and MiXCR, retaining productive beta sequences. Each entry merges the rows of one CDR3 protein and shows their most common DNA and genes. The V and J calls were determined by TCRdb, not by the authors. The sample table holds over 600,000 distinct CDR3 sequences, of which around 20% were seen once. The ten top clones hold roughly 4% of the sample.

Per the germline V gene, SGHDT is the CDR1 and YYEEEE is the CDR2. The trim is 5 bases for V and 5 bases for J, with a gap of 13 bases between the germline ends. Spanning cysteine to phenylalanine, the CDR3 consists of 14 amino acids. The read is trimmed to its CDR3 DNA, 42 bases read in frame from base 1. What the authors observed across the whole study: The excess sharing between twins in beta out-of-frame sequences was weaker because fewer shared sequences reduced the signal-to-noise ratio. Out-of-frame TCR alpha sharing in monozygotic twins was systematically underestimated by recombination models, whereas sharing between unrelated individuals was in agreement with the recombination models. Compared with coincidental sharing between unrelated individuals, an excess of low generation-probability sequences was observed among out-of-frame TCR alpha sequences shared between twins. Zero-insertion analyses could be partly confounded by invariant T cells such as MAIT and iNKT, although diverse VJ usage argued against such confounding for most clonotypes. Because the same donors could not be followed over many years, the conclusions depended on cross-sectional statistical analysis. Fewer insertions were carried by abundant cord blood beta clonotypes; a weaker similar trend was observed in young adult naive repertoires, while no such trend was observed in memory repertoires.

About this clonotype: This clone's antigen is unknown. Qualities for individual bases were not recorded, and no much larger clone is one base off.

Every donor was a healthy Caucasian. Three pairs of female monozygotic twins, all aged 18 to 29 years, made up the twin cohort. Peripheral blood mononuclear cells were used as the source from which RNA for TCR libraries was isolated. The data also belong to a second study, concerning T cells expressing NK-cell markers. The second study's authors report: TCR beta-chain repertoires were profiled in sorted CD3+CD56+NKG2C+, CD3+CD56+NKG2C- and CD3+CD56-NKG2C+ T-cell subsets from about 8 donors. Seven of the eight sequenced donors were HCMV-seropositive and one was HCMV-seronegative. To restrict sorting to alphabetaTCR-expressing T cells, an anti-gammadeltaTCR antibody was added in several experiments. In more than five donors, the dominant CD3+CD56+NKG2C+ clonotypes were found to rank among the top 10 CD8+ clonotypes and to make up 1.0-7.0% of CD8+ T cells. Those dominant clonotypes were again the most abundant among CD3+CD56-NKG2C+ cells in a handful of donors, at roughly 25-65%. Whether the expanded NKG2C-expressing T cell clones were specific for HCMV antigens remained unclear. The eight sequenced donors were randomly selected healthy volunteers, three men and five women. To determine HCMV serostatus, a commercial ELISA kit was used to detect HCMV-specific IgG in serum. For several donors, bulk peripheral blood T-cell repertoires were also sequenced from unsorted PBMC. MIGEC was used to demultiplex reads and group the reads by UMI, and MiTCR was used to assemble and quantify clonotypes. Only TCR cDNA sequences supported by at least two reads were kept to exclude erroneous sequences. The tcR package was used for downstream repertoire analysis, with clonotypes matched between fractions based on CDR3 nucleotide sequence plus V segment. VDJmatch was used to annotate antigen specificity against VDJdb, with one amino acid substitution allowed in CDR3.

Sequencing was done on a sample of PBMCs. The sequence derives from a woman in her late teens or twenties in good health. The chain was built from TRBV5-6 and TRBJ1-4, with the D gene uncertain. The nucleotide sequence reads as follows: TGTGCCAGCAGGTTGACGGACGGGAATGAAAAACTGTTTTTT. This is translated as CASRLTDGNEKLFF.